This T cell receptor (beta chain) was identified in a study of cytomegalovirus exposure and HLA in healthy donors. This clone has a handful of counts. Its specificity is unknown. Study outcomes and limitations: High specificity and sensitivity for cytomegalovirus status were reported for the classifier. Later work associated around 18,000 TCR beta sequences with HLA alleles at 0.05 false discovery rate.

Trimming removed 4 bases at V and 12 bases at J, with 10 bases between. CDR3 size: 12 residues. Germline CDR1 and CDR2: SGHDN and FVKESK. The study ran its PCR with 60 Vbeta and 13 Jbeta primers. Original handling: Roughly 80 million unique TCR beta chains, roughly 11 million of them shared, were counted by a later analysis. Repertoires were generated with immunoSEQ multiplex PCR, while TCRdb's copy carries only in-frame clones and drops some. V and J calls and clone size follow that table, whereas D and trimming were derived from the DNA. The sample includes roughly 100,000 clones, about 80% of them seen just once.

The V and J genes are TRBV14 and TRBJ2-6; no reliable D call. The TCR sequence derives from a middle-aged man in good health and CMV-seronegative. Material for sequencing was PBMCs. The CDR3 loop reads CASSLDPGVLTF. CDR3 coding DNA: TGTGCCAGCAGCCTGGATCCGGGCGTCCTGACTTTC.